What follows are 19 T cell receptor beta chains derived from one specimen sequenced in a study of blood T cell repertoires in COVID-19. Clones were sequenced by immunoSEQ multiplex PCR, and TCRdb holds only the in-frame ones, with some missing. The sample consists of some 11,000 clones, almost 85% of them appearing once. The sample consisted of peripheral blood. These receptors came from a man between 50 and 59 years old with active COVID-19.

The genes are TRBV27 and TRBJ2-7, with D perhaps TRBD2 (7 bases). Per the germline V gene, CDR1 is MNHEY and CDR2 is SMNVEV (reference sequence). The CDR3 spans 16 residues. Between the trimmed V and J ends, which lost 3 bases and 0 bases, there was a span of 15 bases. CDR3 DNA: TGTGCCAGCAGTTTTAGGGGGGGCAGTAGCTCCTACGAGCAGTACTTC. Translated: CASSFRGGSSSYEQYF.

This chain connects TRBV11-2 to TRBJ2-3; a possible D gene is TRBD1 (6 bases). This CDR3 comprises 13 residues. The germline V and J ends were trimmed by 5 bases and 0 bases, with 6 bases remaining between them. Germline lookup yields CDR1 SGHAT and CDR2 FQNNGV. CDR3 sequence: CASSTGSTDTQYF. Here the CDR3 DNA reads TGTGCCAGCAGCACAGGGAGCACAGATACGCAGTATTTT.

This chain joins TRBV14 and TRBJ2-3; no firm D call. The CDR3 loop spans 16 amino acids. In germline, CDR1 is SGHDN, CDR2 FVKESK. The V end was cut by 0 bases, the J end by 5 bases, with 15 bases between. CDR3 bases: TGTGCCAGCAGCCAAGACGCGGCAGTCTTCAAAGATACGCAGTATTTT. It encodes CASSQDAAVFKDTQYF.

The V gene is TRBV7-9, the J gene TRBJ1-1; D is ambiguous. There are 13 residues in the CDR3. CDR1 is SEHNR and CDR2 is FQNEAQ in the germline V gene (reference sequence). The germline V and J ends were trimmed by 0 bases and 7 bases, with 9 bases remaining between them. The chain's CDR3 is CASSLAEYGEAFF. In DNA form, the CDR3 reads TGTGCCAGCAGCTTAGCGGAGTATGGTGAAGCTTTCTTT.

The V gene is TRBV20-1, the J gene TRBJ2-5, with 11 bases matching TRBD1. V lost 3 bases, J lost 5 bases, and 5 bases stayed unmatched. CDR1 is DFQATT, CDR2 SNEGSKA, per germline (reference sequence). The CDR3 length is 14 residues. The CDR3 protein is CSASWTGGKETQYF. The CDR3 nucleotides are TGCAGTGCTAGTTGGACAGGGGGCAAGGAGACCCAGTACTTC.

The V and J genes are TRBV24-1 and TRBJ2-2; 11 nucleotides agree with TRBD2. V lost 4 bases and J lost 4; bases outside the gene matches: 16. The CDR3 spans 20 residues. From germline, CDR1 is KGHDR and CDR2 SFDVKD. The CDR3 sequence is CATSDLGRLAGGPGTGELFF. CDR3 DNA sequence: TGTGCCACCAGTGACCTAGGACGTTTAGCGGGAGGGCCCGGCACCGGGGAGCTGTTTTTT.

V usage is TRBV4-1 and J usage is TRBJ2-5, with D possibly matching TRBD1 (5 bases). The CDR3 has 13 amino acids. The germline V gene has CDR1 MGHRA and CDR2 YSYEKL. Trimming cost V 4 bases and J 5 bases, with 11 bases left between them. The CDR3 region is CASSRWQGETQYF. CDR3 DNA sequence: TGCGCCAGCAGCCGGTGGCAGGGTGAGACCCAGTACTTC.

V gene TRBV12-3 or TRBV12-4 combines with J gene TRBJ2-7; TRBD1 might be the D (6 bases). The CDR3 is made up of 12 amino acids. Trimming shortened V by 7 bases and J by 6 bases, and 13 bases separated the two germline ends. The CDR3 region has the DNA TGTGCCAGCACCCTGACAGGCGCCGAGCAGTACTTC. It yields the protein CASTLTGAEQYF.

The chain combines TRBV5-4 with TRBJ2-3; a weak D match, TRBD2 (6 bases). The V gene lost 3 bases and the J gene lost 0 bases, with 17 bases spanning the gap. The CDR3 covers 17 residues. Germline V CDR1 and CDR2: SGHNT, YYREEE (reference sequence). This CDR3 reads CASSSPWGVPSTDTQYF. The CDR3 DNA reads TGTGCCAGCAGCTCCCCTTGGGGGGTCCCTAGCACAGATACGCAGTATTTT. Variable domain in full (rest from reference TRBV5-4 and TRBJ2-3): ETGVTQSPTHLIKTRGQQVTLRCSSQSGHNTVSWYQQALGQGPQFIFQYYREEENGRGNFPPRFSGLQFPNYSSELNVNALELDDSALYLCASSSPWGVPSTDTQYFGPGTRLTVL.

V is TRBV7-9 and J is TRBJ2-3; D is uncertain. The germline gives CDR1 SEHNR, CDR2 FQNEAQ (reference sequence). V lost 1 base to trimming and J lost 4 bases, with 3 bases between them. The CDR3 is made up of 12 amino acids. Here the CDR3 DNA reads TGTGCCAGCAGCTTAGTCTCAGATACGCAGTATTTT. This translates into CASSLVSDTQYF.

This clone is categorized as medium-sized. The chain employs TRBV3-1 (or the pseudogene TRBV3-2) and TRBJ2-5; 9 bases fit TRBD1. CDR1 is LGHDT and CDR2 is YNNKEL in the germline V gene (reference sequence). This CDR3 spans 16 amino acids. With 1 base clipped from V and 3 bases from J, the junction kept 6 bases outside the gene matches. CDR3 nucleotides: TGTGCCAGCAGCCAAGTCGGGACAGGGCAAGAAGAGACCCAGTACTTC. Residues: CASSQVGTGQEETQYF.

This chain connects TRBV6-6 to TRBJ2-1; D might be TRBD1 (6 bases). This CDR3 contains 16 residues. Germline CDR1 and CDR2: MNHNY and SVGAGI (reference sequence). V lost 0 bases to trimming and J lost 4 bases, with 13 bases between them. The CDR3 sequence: CASSYSITGMYNEQFF. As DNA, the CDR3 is TGTGCCAGCAGTTACTCGATAACAGGGATGTACAATGAGCAGTTCTTC.

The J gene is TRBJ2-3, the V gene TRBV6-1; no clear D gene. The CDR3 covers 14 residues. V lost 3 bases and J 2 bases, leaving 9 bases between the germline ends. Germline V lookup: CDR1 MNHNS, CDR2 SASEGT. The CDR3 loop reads CASSEWLVTDTQYF. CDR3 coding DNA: TGTGCCAGCAGTGAGTGGCTCGTCACAGATACGCAGTATTTT.

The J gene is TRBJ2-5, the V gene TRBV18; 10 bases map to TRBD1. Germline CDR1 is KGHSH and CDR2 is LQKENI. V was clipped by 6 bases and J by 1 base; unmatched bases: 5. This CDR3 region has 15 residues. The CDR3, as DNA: TGTGCCAGCTCTACGACAGGGGGCCTCCAAGAGACCCAGTACTTC. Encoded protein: CASSTTGGLQETQYF.

The CDR3 DNA reads as TGTGCCAGCAGCTTAGATCCCAACCCCCGGTTACCCCTCCACTTT. Translation: CASSLDPNPRLPLHF. This chain connects TRBV11-2 to TRBJ1-6; D ambiguous. This CDR3 has 15 residues. The germline V gene encodes CDR1 SGHAT and CDR2 FQNNGV. Deletions cut 0 bases from V and 12 bases from J, with 15 bases between.

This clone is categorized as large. In DNA form, the CDR3 reads TGTGCCAGCAATATCGAGTCAAATGGAAACACCATATATTTT. This codes for CASNIESNGNTIYF. This rearrangement joins TRBV28 to TRBJ1-3; D is undetermined. Germline V lookup: CDR1 MDHEN, CDR2 SYDVKM. This CDR3 is 14 amino acids long. Trimming shortened V by 7 bases and J by 3 bases, and 13 bases separated the two germline ends. Variable domain in full (rest from reference TRBV28 and TRBJ1-3): DVKVTQSSRYLVKRTGEKVFLECVQDMDHENMFWYRQDPGLGLRLIYFSYDVKMKEKGDIPEGYSVSREKKERFSLILESASTNQTSMYLCASNIESNGNTIYFGEGSWLTVV.

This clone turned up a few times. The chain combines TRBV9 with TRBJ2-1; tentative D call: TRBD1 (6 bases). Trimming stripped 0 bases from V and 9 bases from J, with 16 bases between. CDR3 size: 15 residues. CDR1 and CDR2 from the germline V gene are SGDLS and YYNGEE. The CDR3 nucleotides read TGTGCCAGCAGCGTAGAGAAGTTTGGGGGCGCTGAGCAGTTCTTC. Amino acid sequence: CASSVEKFGGAEQFF.

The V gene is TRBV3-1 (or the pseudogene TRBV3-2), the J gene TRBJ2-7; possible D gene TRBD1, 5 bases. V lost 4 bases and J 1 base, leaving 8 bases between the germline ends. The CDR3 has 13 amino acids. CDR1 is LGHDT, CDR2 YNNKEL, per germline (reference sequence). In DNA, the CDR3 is TGTGCCAGCAGCCTCGCAGGGTCCTACGAGCAGTACTTC. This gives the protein CASSLAGSYEQYF.

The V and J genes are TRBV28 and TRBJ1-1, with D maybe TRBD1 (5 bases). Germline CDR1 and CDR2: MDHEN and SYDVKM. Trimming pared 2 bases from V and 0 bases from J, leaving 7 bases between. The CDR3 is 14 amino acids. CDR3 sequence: CASSLTGVNTEAFF. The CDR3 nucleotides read TGTGCCAGCAGTTTAACAGGCGTGAACACTGAAGCTTTCTTT.